Listed below are T cell receptor beta chains from one sample, sequenced in a study of regulatory T cells in long-lasting Graves disease. TCRdb reprocessed the multiplex PCR reads via MiXCR and lists one record per CDR3 protein. Found here are 650,000 to 850,000 distinct CDR3 sequences, about 32% of them singletons; the top ten hold around 42%. Material: peripheral blood mononuclear cells (PBMCs), obtained when the disease was refractory, from a patient treated with antithyroid drugs. All receptors derive from a female donor with Graves disease. The CDR3 runs from the conserved cysteine through the conserved F or W. D genes are given only for firm matches. Size values are once, few and many counts, or a class for expanded clones, and some rows have none.

D	J	V	size	CDR3	DNA
.	TRBJ1-5	TRBV7-3	.	CASSLWESRIPHNQPQHF	TGTGCCAGCAGCTTGTGGGAGTCTAGAATCCCCCATAATCAGCCCCAGCATTTT
TRBD1	TRBJ1-2	TRBV18	.	CASSQGQGNGYTF	TGTGCCAGCTCACAAGGACAGGGTAATGGCTACACCTTC
.	TRBJ1-3	TRBV7-2	few	CASSLAQLNSGNTIYF	TGTGCCAGCAGCTTAGCTCAGCTCAACTCTGGAAACACCATATATTTT
.	TRBJ2-7	TRBV6-1	many	CASSEGGRYEQYF	TGTGCCAGCAGTGAGGGGGGTCGGTACGAGCAGTACTTC
.	TRBJ1-5	TRBV7-9	.	CASSPDAWDQPQHF	TGTGCCAGCAGCCCCGACGCATGGGATCAGCCCCAGCATTTT
.	TRBJ2-7	TRBV29-1	.	CSVVPSSSYEQYF	TGCAGCGTTGTCCCCTCGTCCAGCTACGAGCAGTACTTC
.	TRBJ1-4	TRBV3-1	many	CASSQDHSKNEKLFF	TGTGCCAGCAGCCAAGATCACAGCAAAAATGAAAAACTGTTTTTT
.	TRBJ1-1	TRBV28	.	CASTSQGVGYTFGSGTFDTEAFF	.
.	TRBJ1-6	TRBV12-3/TRBV12-4	many	CASSLDNGSPLHF	TGTGCCAGCAGCCTGGACAATGGGTCACCCCTCCACTTT
TRBD2	TRBJ2-7	TRBV2	few	CASKRGGGLAESYEQYF	TGTGCCAGCAAGCGGGGGGGGGGCCTAGCGGAATCCTACGAGCAGTACTTC
TRBD1	TRBJ1-1	TRBV30	.	CAWRTKDRGNTEAFF	TGTGCCTGGAGGACAAAGGACAGGGGGAACACTGAAGCTTTCTTT
TRBD2	TRBJ2-2	TRBV30	few	CASRGLAVTGELFF	TGTGCCTCAAGGGGACTAGCGGTCACCGGGGAGCTGTTTTTT
.	TRBJ1-1	TRBV4-1	.	CASSHTSIEAFF	TGCGCCAGCAGCCACACGAGTATCGAAGCTTTCTTT
.	TRBJ1-1	TRBV5-1	few	CASSLHGGSHLNTEAFF	TGCGCCAGCAGCTTGCACGGTGGATCTCACCTGAACACTGAAGCTTTCTTT
TRBD2	TRBJ2-2	TRBV6-2/TRBV6-3	.	CASSYATSGANTGELFF	TGTGCCAGCAGTTACGCCACTAGCGGGGCAAACACCGGGGAGCTGTTTTTT
.	TRBJ2-5	TRBV5-1	few	CASSLDPGLQETQYF	TGCGCCAGCAGCTTGGACCCCGGCCTTCAAGAGACCCAGTACTTC
TRBD2	TRBJ2-2	TRBV5-1	.	CASSLETSGRGGELFF	TGCGCCAGCAGCTTGGAGACTAGCGGCCGTGGCGGGGAGCTGTTTTTT
.	TRBJ2-7	TRBV2	many	CASSEARGAGEQYF	TGTGCCAGCAGTGAAGCCCGGGGGGCCGGGGAGCAGTACTTC
TRBD2	TRBJ2-4	TRBV10-2	few	CASSEASGSKNIQYF	TGCGCCAGCAGTGAGGCTAGCGGGAGCAAAAACATTCAGTACTTC
.	TRBJ2-7	TRBV5-1	.	CASSPENRVRNEQYF	TGCGCCAGCAGCCCGGAGAACAGGGTCAGGAACGAGCAGTACTTC
TRBD2	TRBJ2-1	TRBV19	.	CASSRNSGSVYEQFF	TGTGCCAGTAGTAGGAATAGCGGGAGTGTCTATGAGCAGTTCTTC
.	TRBJ2-2	TRBV28	.	CASSLCKRGRDTGELFF	TGTGCCAGCAGTTTATGCAAGAGGGGCCGAGACACCGGGGAGCTGTTTTTT
.	TRBJ1-6	TRBV3-1	few	CASSLASGRANSPLHF	TGTGCCAGCAGCCTAGCTTCGGGCAGGGCTAATTCACCCCTCCACTTT
TRBD1	TRBJ1-2	TRBV11-1	many	CASSRQGFYGYTF	TGTGCCAGCAGTAGACAGGGATTCTATGGCTACACCTTC
TRBD1	TRBJ1-5	TRBV20-1	.	CSARDPRTGGTISNQPQHF	TGCAGTGCTAGAGATCCCCGGACAGGGGGTACCATTAGCAATCAGCCCCAGCATTTT
TRBD1	TRBJ1-5	TRBV2	.	CASGRTGEQPQHF	TGTGCCAGCGGTCGGACAGGAGAGCAGCCCCAGCATTTT
.	TRBJ1-2	TRBV28	.	CASSLPARFGYTF	TGTGCCAGCAGTTTACCGGCGCGCTTTGGCTACACCTTC
.	TRBJ1-6	TRBV9	.	CASSPQRVPNSPLHF	TGTGCCAGCAGCCCCCAGCGGGTGCCTAATTCACCCCTCCACTTT
.	TRBJ1-2	TRBV12-3/TRBV12-4	many	CASSLVVGSHGYTF	TGTGCCAGCAGTTTAGTAGTGGGTTCTCATGGCTACACCTTC
.	TRBJ1-3	TRBV7-2	.	CASSSEGATGNTIYF	TGTGCCAGCAGCTCAGAGGGAGCCACTGGAAACACCATATATTTT
.	TRBJ1-4	TRBV11-2	many	CASSLARVGEKLFF	TGTGCCAGCAGCTTAGCTCGAGTAGGTGAAAAACTGTTTTTT
.	TRBJ2-7	TRBV5-1	few	CASSSDALRGTEEQYF	TGCGCCAGCAGCTCGGACGCCCTCAGGGGAACGGAGGAGCAGTACTTC
.	TRBJ2-7	TRBV15	.	CATSDKGGFYEQYF	TGTGCCACCAGCGATAAAGGGGGGTTCTACGAGCAGTACTTC
.	TRBJ2-7	TRBV5-1	.	CASSLAGRIDSSYEQYF	TGCGCCAGCAGCTTGGCCGGGAGAATAGACAGCTCCTACGAGCAGTACTTC
TRBD2	TRBJ2-7	TRBV9	few	CASSPGTSGGLSYEQYF	TGTGCCAGCAGCCCCGGGACTAGCGGGGGCCTTTCCTACGAGCAGTACTTC
TRBD2	TRBJ2-7	TRBV6-1	once	CASTPAFSGFDEQYF	TGTGCCAGCACCCCAGCTTTTAGCGGGTTTGACGAGCAGTACTTC
.	TRBJ1-6	TRBV6-1	few	CASSESRNNSPLHF	TGTGCCAGCAGTGAGTCGCGGAATAATTCACCCCTCCACTTT
.	TRBJ1-5	TRBV6-5	.	CASSYLNGNQPQHF	TGTGCCAGCAGTTACCTTAATGGAAATCAGCCCCAGCATTTT
TRBD1	TRBJ2-7	TRBV11-2	many	CASSFWTGGYEQYF	TGTGCCAGCAGCTTCTGGACAGGGGGCTACGAGCAGTACTTC
.	TRBJ1-3	TRBV5-1	once	CASRPHSGNTIYF	TGCGCCAGCAGACCGCACTCTGGAAACACCATATATTTT
.	TRBJ1-2	TRBV6-1	many	CASRAVRVANYGYTF	TGTGCCAGCAGAGCCGTGCGGGTAGCTAACTATGGCTACACCTTC
.	TRBJ2-5	TRBV7-9	once	CASSGRVGSIETQYF	TGTGCCAGCAGCGGCCGGGTGGGATCGATAGAGACCCAGTACTTC
TRBD2	TRBJ2-5	TRBV9	few	CASSVGLAGVQETQYF	TGTGCCAGCAGCGTAGGGTTAGCGGGAGTCCAAGAGACCCAGTACTTC
TRBD1	TRBJ1-2	TRBV7-9	.	CASSSRQGAITGYGYTF	TGTGCCAGCAGCTCAAGACAGGGGGCTATAACCGGTTATGGCTACACCTTC
.	TRBJ2-7	TRBV27	.	CANSLRGPSSYEQYF	TGTGCCAACAGTTTACGGGGGCCGAGCTCCTACGAGCAGTACTTC
.	TRBJ2-7	TRBV19	.	CASSILAAGNYEQYF	TGTGCCAGTAGTATTTTGGCGGCCGGGAACTACGAGCAGTACTTC
.	TRBJ1-1	TRBV12-3/TRBV12-4	few	CASSTRRGTEAFF	TGTGCCAGCAGTACCCGCCGGGGGACTGAAGCTTTCTTT
TRBD1	TRBJ1-5	TRBV5-6	few	CASSVTGESNQPQHF	TGTGCCAGCAGCGTGACAGGGGAAAGCAATCAGCCCCAGCATTTT
.	TRBJ1-2	TRBV27	few	CASRDRNGDGYTF	TGTGCCAGCCGCGACAGGAATGGAGATGGCTACACCTTC
.	TRBJ2-7	TRBV7-6	.	CASSPQGGGVYEQYF	TGTGCCAGCAGCCCGCAGGGGGGTGGGGTCTACGAGCAGTACTTC
TRBD2	TRBJ2-7	TRBV5-4	few	CASSSRLAGGIYEQYF	TGTGCCAGCAGCTCGCGACTAGCGGGAGGGATCTACGAGCAGTACTTC
.	TRBJ1-2	TRBV28	many	CASTSLGDYGYTF	TGTGCCAGCACTTCCTTGGGGGACTATGGCTACACCTTC
.	TRBJ1-2	TRBV19	.	CASSIGRDNYGYTF	TGTGCCAGTAGTATCGGCAGGGACAACTATGGCTACACCTTC
TRBD2	TRBJ2-1	TRBV11-2	once	CASSLALSGRVDEQFF	TGTGCCAGCAGCTTAGCCCTTAGCGGGAGGGTCGATGAGCAGTTCTTC
TRBD1	TRBJ2-5	TRBV6-1	.	CASRTGTGGLQETQYF	TGTGCCAGCAGAACAGGGACAGGGGGCCTCCAAGAGACCCAGTACTTC
.	TRBJ1-2	TRBV15	few	CATSRSGPGTYGYTF	TGTGCCACCAGCAGGAGTGGTCCAGGGACCTATGGCTACACCTTC
TRBD1	TRBJ1-5	TRBV6-5	many	CASSYSGGQSGGNQPQHF	TGTGCCAGCAGTTACTCGGGGGGACAGTCGGGGGGCAATCAGCCCCAGCATTTT
TRBD1	TRBJ2-5	TRBV6-2/TRBV6-3	few	CASSRTGFQETQYF	TGTGCCAGCAGTAGGACAGGCTTTCAAGAGACCCAGTACTTC